This T cell receptor (beta chain) emerged from a study of cytomegalovirus exposure and HLA in healthy donors. The PCR used 60 Vbeta and 13 Jbeta primers. Sequenced by immunoSEQ multiplex PCR; TCRdb stores in-frame clones only, minus some. This sample has 120,000 to 150,000 clones, with around 84% found just once. Study-wide findings and caveats: Later genetic work tied a missense DCLRE1C variant to beta-chain V and J trimming. For presence/absence analyses, sequencing depth was assumed to be roughly uniform across donors.

Worth noting for this clone: Its antigen is undetermined.

Trimming removed 5 bases from V and 2 bases from J, with 16 bases in between. CDR3 length: 15 amino acids. The V gene's germline CDR1 is MDHEN and CDR2 SYDVKM. The chain has TRBV28 and TRBJ2-7; a possible D gene is TRBD2 (7 bases). The TCR sequence derives from a man aged 40-50 years in good health and CMV-seropositive. Material for sequencing was PBMCs. The CDR3 spells CASSRNWGGAYEQYF. The CDR3 region has the DNA TGTGCCAGCAGTCGCAATTGGGGGGGCGCCTACGAGCAGTACTTC.